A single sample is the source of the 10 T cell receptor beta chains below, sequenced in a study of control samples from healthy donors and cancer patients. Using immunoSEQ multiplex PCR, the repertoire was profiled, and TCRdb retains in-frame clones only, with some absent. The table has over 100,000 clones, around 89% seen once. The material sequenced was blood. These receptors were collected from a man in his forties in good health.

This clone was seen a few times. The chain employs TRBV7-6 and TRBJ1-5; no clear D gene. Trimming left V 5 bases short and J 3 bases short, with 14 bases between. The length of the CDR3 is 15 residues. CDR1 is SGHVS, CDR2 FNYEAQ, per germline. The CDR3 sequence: CASSPLGGYNQPQHF. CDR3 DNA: TGTGCCAGCAGCCCCTTAGGCGGTTACAATCAGCCCCAGCATTTT. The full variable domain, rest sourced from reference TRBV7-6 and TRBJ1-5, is GAGVSQSPRYKVTKRGQDVALRCDPISGHVSLYWYRQALGQGPEFLTYFNYEAQQDKSGLPNDRFSAERPEGSISTLTIQRTEQRDSAMYRCASSPLGGYNQPQHFGDGTRLSIL.

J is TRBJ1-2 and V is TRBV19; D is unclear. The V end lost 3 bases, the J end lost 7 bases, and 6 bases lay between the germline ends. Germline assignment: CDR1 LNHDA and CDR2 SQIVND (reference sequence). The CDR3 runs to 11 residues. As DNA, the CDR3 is TGTGCCAGTAGTATGCGGGCTGGCTACACCTTC. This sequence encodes CASSMRAGYTF.

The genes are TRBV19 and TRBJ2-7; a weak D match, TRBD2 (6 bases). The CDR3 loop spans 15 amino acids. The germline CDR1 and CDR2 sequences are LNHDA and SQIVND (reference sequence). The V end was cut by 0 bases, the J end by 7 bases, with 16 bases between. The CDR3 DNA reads TGTGCCAGTAGTATAGAATCGGTCGGCGGGACGGAGCAGTACTTC. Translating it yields CASSIESVGGTEQYF. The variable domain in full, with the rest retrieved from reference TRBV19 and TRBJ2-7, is DGGITQSPKYLFRKEGQNVTLSCEQNLNHDAMYWYRQDPGQGLRLIYYSQIVNDFQKGDIAEGYSVSREKKESFPLTVTSAQKNPTAFYLCASSIESVGGTEQYFGPGTRLTVT.

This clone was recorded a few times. The CDR3 region has the DNA TGTGCCAGCAGCTTCAAAGGGGTGGGGCTCTACGAGCAGTACTTC. It yields the protein CASSFKGVGLYEQYF. The V call is TRBV11-2, the J call TRBJ2-7, with a possible D match to TRBD1 (5 bases). V lost 3 bases and J 3 bases, leaving 15 bases between the germline ends. From germline, CDR1 is SGHAT and CDR2 FQNNGV. The CDR3 totals 15 residues.

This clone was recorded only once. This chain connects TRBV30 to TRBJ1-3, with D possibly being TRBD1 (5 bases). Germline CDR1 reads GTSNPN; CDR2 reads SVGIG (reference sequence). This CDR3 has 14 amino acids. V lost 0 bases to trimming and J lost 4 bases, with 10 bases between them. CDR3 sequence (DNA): TGTGCCTGGAGTGTACCGGAGGGGGGAAACACCATATATTTT. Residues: CAWSVPEGGNTIYF.

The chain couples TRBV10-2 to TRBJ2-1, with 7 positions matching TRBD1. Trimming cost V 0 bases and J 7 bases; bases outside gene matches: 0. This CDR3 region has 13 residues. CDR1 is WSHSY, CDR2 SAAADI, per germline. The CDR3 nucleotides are TGCGCCAGCAGTGAGTCCAGGGGGAATGAGCAGTTCTTC. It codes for CASSESRGNEQFF.

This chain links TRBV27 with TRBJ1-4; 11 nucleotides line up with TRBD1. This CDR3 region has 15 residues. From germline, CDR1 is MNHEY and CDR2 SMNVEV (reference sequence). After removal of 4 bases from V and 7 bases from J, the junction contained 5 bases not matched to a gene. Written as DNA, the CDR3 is TGTGCCAGCAGTTCTCGGACAGGGGGCTCTGAAAAACTGTTTTTT. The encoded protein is CASSSRTGGSEKLFF.

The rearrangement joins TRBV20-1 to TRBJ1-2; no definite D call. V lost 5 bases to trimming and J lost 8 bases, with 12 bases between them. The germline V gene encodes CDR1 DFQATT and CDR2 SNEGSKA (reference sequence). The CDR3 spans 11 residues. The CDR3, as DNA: TGCAGTGCTGACGACCCTGGGGGCTACACCTTC. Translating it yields CSADDPGGYTF.

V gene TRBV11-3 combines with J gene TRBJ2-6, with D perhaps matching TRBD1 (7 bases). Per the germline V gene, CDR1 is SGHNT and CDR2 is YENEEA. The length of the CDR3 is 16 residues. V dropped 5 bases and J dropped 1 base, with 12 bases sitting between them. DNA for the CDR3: TGTGCCAGCAGCGGCGGGACAGTATCTGGGGCCAACGTCCTGACTTTC. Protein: CASSGGTVSGANVLTF.

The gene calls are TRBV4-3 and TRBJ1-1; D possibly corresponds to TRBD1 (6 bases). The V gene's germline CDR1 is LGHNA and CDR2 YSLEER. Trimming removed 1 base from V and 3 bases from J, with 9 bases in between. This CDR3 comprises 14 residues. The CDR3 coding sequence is TGCGCCAGCAGCCAAGTGTCAGGGGACACTGAAGCTTTCTTT. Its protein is CASSQVSGDTEAFF.